A single sample gave rise to the 8 T cell receptor beta chains below, sequenced in a study of T cell responses to AZD1222 COVID-19 vaccine. Clones were sequenced by immunoSEQ multiplex PCR, and TCRdb holds only the in-frame ones, with some missing. The sample records around 110,000 clones, approximately 90% being singletons. Sequencing used peripheral blood, obtained 28 days after the second AZD1222 dose. These TCRs come from an adult who received the AZD1222 COVID-19 vaccine.

This chain uses TRBV6-5 with TRBJ1-1; 8 bases match TRBD1. Looked up from germline, CDR1 is MNHEY and CDR2 is SVGAGI. The CDR3 runs 16 residues. V lost 2 bases to trimming and J lost 5 bases; unmatched junction nucleotides: 10. CDR3 sequence: CASSYTRPGGRTEAFF. The CDR3 DNA is TGTGCCAGCAGTTACACGCGACCAGGGGGCCGGACTGAAGCTTTCTTT.

This clone is a singleton in its sample. V gene TRBV3-1 (or the pseudogene TRBV3-2) combines with J gene TRBJ1-2; unclear D gene. Germline values: CDR1 LGHDT, CDR2 YNNKEL (reference sequence). The V end lost 3 bases, the J end lost 0 bases, and 17 bases lay between the germline ends. This CDR3 is 17 amino acids long. The CDR3 DNA is TGTGCCAGCAGCCACAACGGACCGGCCGGAGCTAACTATGGCTACACCTTC. This codes for CASSHNGPAGANYGYTF.

The chain uses TRBV27 and TRBJ1-6; D unclear. Germline-derived CDR1 and CDR2 are MNHEY and SMNVEV (reference sequence). Trimming removed 2 bases from V and 5 bases from J, with 7 bases in between. There are 14 residues in the CDR3. This chain's CDR3 is CASSLVGHNSPLHF. CDR3 nucleotides: TGTGCCAGCAGTTTAGTAGGGCATAATTCACCCCTCCACTTT.

This clone was seen a handful of times. This same CDR3 is encoded by further DNA sequences in the sample. The V gene is TRBV6-4, the J gene TRBJ2-1, with 7 positions matching TRBD2. Germline-derived CDR1 and CDR2 are MRHNA and SNTAGT. Germline trimming cut 0 bases from V and 1 base from J; bases unmatched to any gene: 0. The CDR3 extends over 15 amino acids. Here the CDR3 reads CASSDSSGSYNEQFF. In DNA form, the CDR3 reads TGTGCCAGCAGTGACTCTAGCGGGTCCTACAATGAGCAGTTCTTC.

V usage is TRBV29-1 and J usage is TRBJ1-1, with a tentative D call TRBD1 (6 bases). Trimming took 7 bases from V and 3 from J, leaving 24 bases between them. The CDR3 is made up of 16 amino acids. Germline V gene lookup returns CDR1 SQVTM and CDR2 ANQGSEA. The CDR3 DNA sequence: TGCAGCGCCGCGTGGGGGGGCCGAGAGGAGGACACTGAAGCTTTCTTT. Its protein is CSAAWGGREEDTEAFF. The variable domain in full, completed from reference TRBV29-1 and TRBJ1-1, reads SAVISQKPSRDICQRGTSLTIQCQVDSQVTMMFWYRQQPGQSLTLIATANQGSEATYESGFVIDKFPISRPNLTFSTLTVSNMSPEDSSIYLCSAAWGGREEDTEAFFGQGTRLTVV.

The V gene is TRBV30, the J gene TRBJ2-7, with a tentative D call TRBD2 (5 bases). The CDR3 length is 15 residues. Germline V lookup: CDR1 GTSNPN, CDR2 SVGIG (reference sequence). V lost 0 bases and J 8 bases, leaving 20 bases between the germline ends. The CDR3 reads CAWSVPGRPGSQQYF. CDR3 sequence (DNA): TGTGCCTGGAGTGTACCGGGCCGCCCGGGGAGTCAGCAGTACTTC.

This chain joins TRBV12-5 and TRBJ1-2; D gene uncertain. Between the trimmed V and J ends, which lost 5 bases and 7 bases, there was a span of 14 bases. The CDR3 loop spans 13 amino acids. Germline values: CDR1 LGHNT, CDR2 FRNRAP. CDR3 region: CASGPMSQGGYTF. The CDR3 nucleotides read TGTGCTAGTGGTCCTATGAGTCAAGGTGGCTACACCTTC.

J is TRBJ2-7 and V is TRBV7-2; a weak D match, TRBD2 (6 bases). Trimming stripped 4 bases from V and 4 bases from J, with 23 bases between. The CDR3 is made up of 17 amino acids. Per the germline V gene, CDR1 is SGHTA and CDR2 is FQGNSA. CDR3 nucleotides: TGTGCCAGCAGCTCCCTTGGAGGGGACGTCGTTCAATACGAGCAGTACTTC. This gives the protein CASSSLGGDVVQYEQYF.